This T cell receptor (beta chain) is from a study of OX40 agonist ivuxolimab in advanced cancers. Study-wide background: Three individuals attained partial responses, comprising one hepatocellular carcinoma case and two cutaneous melanoma cases.

On this clone itself: Antigen unknown.

Assay used: immunoSEQ multiplex PCR; TCRdb lists only in-frame clones, some missing. The sample records about 69,000 clones, over 60% being singletons. Whole-study findings and limits: Expanded clones belonging to CD8+ T cells outnumbered, on average, those of CD4+.

Systemic immunosuppression or autoimmune disease history was grounds to exclude patients. With 0 bases removed from V and 3 bases from J, the gap between germline ends came to 5 bases. This CDR3 is built from 13 residues. Germline V gives CDR1 MNHEY, CDR2 SMNVEV (reference sequence). Sequenced here: CD4+ or CD8+ T cells sorted from blood, sampled in a trial of the OX40 agonist ivuxolimab. The V gene is TRBV27, the J gene TRBJ1-1; D unresolved. This sequence originates from an adult with an advanced solid tumor such as melanoma, head and neck, liver or kidney cancer. DNA for the CDR3: TGTGCCAGCAGTTTATCGCGACACACTGAAGCTTTCTTT. Encoded protein: CASSLSRHTEAFF.